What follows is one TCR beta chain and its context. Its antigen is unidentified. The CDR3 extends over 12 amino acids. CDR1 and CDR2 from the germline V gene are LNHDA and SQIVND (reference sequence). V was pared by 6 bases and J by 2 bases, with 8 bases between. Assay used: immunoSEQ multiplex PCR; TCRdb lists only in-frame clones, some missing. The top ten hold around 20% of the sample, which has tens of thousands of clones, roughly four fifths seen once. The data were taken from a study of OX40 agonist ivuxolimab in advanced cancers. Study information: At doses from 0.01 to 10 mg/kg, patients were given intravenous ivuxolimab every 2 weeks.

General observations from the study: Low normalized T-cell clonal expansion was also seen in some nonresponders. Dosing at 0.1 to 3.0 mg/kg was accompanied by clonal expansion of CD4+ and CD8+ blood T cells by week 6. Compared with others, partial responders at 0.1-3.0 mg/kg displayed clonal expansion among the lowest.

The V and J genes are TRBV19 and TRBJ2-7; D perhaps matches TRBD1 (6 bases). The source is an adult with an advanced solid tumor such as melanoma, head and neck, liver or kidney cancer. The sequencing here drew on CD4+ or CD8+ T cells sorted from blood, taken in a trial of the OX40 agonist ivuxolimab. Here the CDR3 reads CASRDSPYEQYF. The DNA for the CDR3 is TGTGCCAGTAGGGACAGCCCCTACGAGCAGTACTTC.